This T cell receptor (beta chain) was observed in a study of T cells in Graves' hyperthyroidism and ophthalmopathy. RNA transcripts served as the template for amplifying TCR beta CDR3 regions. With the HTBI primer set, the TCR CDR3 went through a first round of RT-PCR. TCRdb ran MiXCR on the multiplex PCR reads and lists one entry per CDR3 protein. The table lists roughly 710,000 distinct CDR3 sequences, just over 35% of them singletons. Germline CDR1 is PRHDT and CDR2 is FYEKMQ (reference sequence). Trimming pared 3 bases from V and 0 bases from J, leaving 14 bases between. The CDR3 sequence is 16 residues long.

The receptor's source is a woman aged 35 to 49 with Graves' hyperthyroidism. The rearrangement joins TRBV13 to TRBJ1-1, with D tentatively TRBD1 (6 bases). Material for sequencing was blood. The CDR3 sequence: CASSLRPQGMNTEAFF. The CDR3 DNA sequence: TGTGCCAGCAGCTTGCGCCCACAGGGTATGAACACTGAAGCTTTCTTT.